These 29 T cell receptor beta chains were all obtained from the same sample, sequenced in a study of blood T cell repertoires in COVID-19. Measured with immunoSEQ multiplex PCR; TCRdb has only the in-frame clones, and not every one. Among some 150,000 clones listed, roughly 79% were seen once. The sample comprised peripheral blood. Receptors were obtained from a human donor with acute or convalescent COVID-19. The donor label of this sample is uncertain.

This clone was recorded once. The chain couples TRBV6-6 to TRBJ2-3; 7 bases line up with TRBD2. V shed 7 bases and J 4 bases; nucleotides not matched to a gene: 8. Germline-derived CDR1 and CDR2 are MNHNY and SVGAGI (reference sequence). This CDR3 is 14 amino acids long. CDR3 DNA sequence: TGTGCCAGCACCCCCCGGGGAGGGGCAGATACGCAGTATTTT. This codes for CASTPRGGADTQYF.

This chain uses TRBV19 with TRBJ1-5; D remains ambiguous. CDR3 length equals 15 residues. The V and J ends lost 1 base and 0 bases respectively, with 7 bases between them. CDR1 is LNHDA and CDR2 is SQIVND in the germline V gene (reference sequence). The CDR3 DNA reads as TGTGCCAGTAGTATAGCGGGGTATAGCAATCAGCCCCAGCATTTT. Translated, it gives CASSIAGYSNQPQHF.

The gene calls are TRBV19 and TRBJ1-5; a possible D gene is TRBD1 (5 bases). From germline, CDR1 is LNHDA and CDR2 SQIVND (reference sequence). Trimming took 5 bases from V and 2 from J, leaving 22 bases between them. This CDR3 is built from 18 residues. In DNA, the CDR3 is TGTGCCAGTAGTCCGAGGACATCAGGTCGCGTGGGCAATCAGCCCCAGCATTTT. The encoded protein is CASSPRTSGRVGNQPQHF.

The chain has TRBV5-8 and TRBJ1-2; D gene uncertain. Looked up from germline, CDR1 is SGHTS and CDR2 is YDEGEE. The CDR3 extends over 13 amino acids. Trimming pared 4 bases from V and 8 bases from J, leaving 15 bases between. CDR3 residues: CASSTTGPWGYTF. CDR3 sequence (DNA): TGTGCCAGCAGCACCACTGGGCCCTGGGGCTACACCTTC. Filled out from reference TRBV5-8 and TRBJ1-2, the complete variable domain reads EAGVTQSPTHLIKTRGQQATLRCSPISGHTSVYWYQQALGLGLQFLLWYDEGEERNRGNFPPRFSGRQFPNYSSELNVNALELEDSALYLCASSTTGPWGYTFGSGTRLTVV.

The CDR3 loop is CASERGVDTQYF. The DNA of the CDR3 is TGTGCCAGCGAAAGGGGTGTAGATACGCAGTATTTT. The chain recombines TRBV7-9 with TRBJ2-3; perhaps TRBD1 as D (5 bases). V was pared by 8 bases and J by 5 bases, with 11 bases between. The length of the CDR3 is 12 residues. Germline lookup yields CDR1 SEHNR and CDR2 FQNEAQ (reference sequence).

V gene TRBV29-1 combines with J gene TRBJ2-2; possible D gene TRBD2, 5 bases. This CDR3 is 14 amino acids long. Trimming left V 4 bases short and J 6 bases short, with 15 bases between. The germline V gene encodes CDR1 SQVTM and CDR2 ANQGSEA. CDR3 bases: TGCAGCGTTGGAGGTAGCGTAAACTCCGGGGAGCTGTTTTTT. Translating gives CSVGGSVNSGELFF.

This chain joins TRBV6-5 and TRBJ2-7; D is unresolved. The V end lost 6 bases, the J end lost 5 bases, and 11 bases lay between the germline ends. The CDR3 totals 12 residues. Germline V gene sequence: CDR1 MNHEY, CDR2 SVGAGI. CDR3 DNA sequence: TGTGCCAGCAGAGCACTCAACCACGAGCAGTACTTC. Its translation: CASRALNHEQYF.

This chain uses TRBV2 with TRBJ2-7; D gene unclear. Germline CDR1 is SNHLY and CDR2 is FYNNEI. V was trimmed by 2 bases and J by 2 bases, leaving 13 bases between them. The CDR3 totals 15 residues. CDR3 sequence: CASSEFSGSPYEQYV. CDR3 coding DNA: TGTGCCAGCAGTGAATTTTCCGGGTCCCCCTACGAGCAGTACGTC.

This sequence joins TRBV27 and TRBJ2-2, with 12 bases lining up with TRBD1. V shed 6 bases and J 5 bases; nucleotides not matched to a gene: 7. The length of the CDR3 is 16 residues. The germline V gene encodes CDR1 MNHEY and CDR2 SMNVEV (reference sequence). CDR3 sequence reads: CASRDRGQGATGELFF. DNA of the CDR3: TGTGCCAGCAGGGATAGGGGACAGGGGGCGACCGGGGAGCTGTTTTTT.

The rearrangement links TRBV4-1 to TRBJ1-1, with D perhaps TRBD1 (5 bases). The CDR3 sequence is 16 residues long. CDR1 and CDR2 from the germline V gene are MGHRA and YSYEKL. With 0 bases removed from V and 0 bases from J, the gap between germline ends came to 11 bases. The DNA for the CDR3 is TGCGCCAGCAGCCAAGATCGGGGGGGAGTGAACACTGAAGCTTTCTTT. Translated: CASSQDRGGVNTEAFF.

This clone was picked up one time. The CDR3 here is CASSLRQGGTGELFF. DNA of the CDR3: TGTGCCAGCAGCCTCCGACAGGGAGGAACCGGGGAGCTGTTTTTT. The chain employs TRBV7-6 and TRBJ2-2; tentative D call: TRBD1 (7 bases). Trimming took off 5 bases at V and 5 bases at J, with 15 bases between the two ends. The V gene's germline CDR1 is SGHVS and CDR2 FNYEAQ. CDR3 length equals 15 residues.

This chain connects TRBV6-5 to TRBJ1-2; D is ambiguous. Germline V lookup: CDR1 MNHEY, CDR2 SVGAGI. The germline V and J ends were trimmed by 9 bases and 0 bases, with 11 bases remaining between them. The CDR3 runs to 13 residues. In DNA, the CDR3 is TGTGCCAGTACATGGGGAGCTAACTATGGCTACACCTTC. This encodes CASTWGANYGYTF.

This sequence joins TRBV9 and TRBJ1-3, with a weak D call TRBD1 (5 bases). Trimming took off 0 bases at V and 4 bases at J, with 8 bases between the two ends. This CDR3 has 14 amino acids. Germline V gives CDR1 SGDLS, CDR2 YYNGEE. As DNA, the CDR3 is TGTGCCAGCAGCGTAGTCGGGGGAGGAAACACCATATATTTT. Translated: CASSVVGGGNTIYF.

The CDR3 bases are TGTGCCAGCAGCTTTTACAGGGGGGATACGCAGTATTTT. It translates to CASSFYRGDTQYF. This rearrangement joins TRBV7-9 to TRBJ2-3; 8 bases are a match to TRBD1. Germline V lookup: CDR1 SEHNR, CDR2 FQNEAQ (reference sequence). V shed 3 bases, J shed 6 bases, and the junction held 2 bases outside the gene matches. The CDR3 has 13 amino acids.

The chain joins TRBV27 to TRBJ1-2, with D perhaps TRBD1 (5 bases). The CDR3 spans 17 residues. Trimming removed 4 bases at V and 0 bases at J, with 18 bases between. CDR1 and CDR2 (germline): MNHEY, SMNVEV (reference sequence). CDR3 in amino acids: CASSSLGSGTANYGYTF. The CDR3 region has the DNA TGTGCCAGCAGTTCCTTGGGATCTGGGACTGCTAACTATGGCTACACCTTC.

This clone was observed a handful of times. The chain combines TRBV18 with TRBJ2-3; D might be TRBD1 (5 bases). CDR3 length: 14 amino acids. V lost 3 bases and J lost 4, with 11 bases in between. Looked up from germline, CDR1 is KGHSH and CDR2 is LQKENI. CDR3 nucleotide sequence: TGTGCCAGCTCACCCCCCCTCAGGGCAGATACGCAGTATTTT. It yields the protein CASSPPLRADTQYF.

The chain joins TRBV12-5 to TRBJ2-2; D is perhaps TRBD1 (6 bases). This CDR3 comprises 17 residues. The germline CDR1 and CDR2 sequences are LGHNT and FRNRAP. The V end was cut by 1 base, the J end by 0 bases, with 12 bases between. The CDR3 nucleotides are TGTGCTAGTGGTTTGGCCATCGGGACACCGAACACCGGGGAGCTGTTTTTT. Residues: CASGLAIGTPNTGELFF.

The rearrangement uses TRBV6-4 and TRBJ1-3, with 9 nucleotides matching TRBD1. The CDR3 is 17 residues long. J gave up 4 bases and V 5 bases, and 12 bases lay outside the gene matches. CDR1 is MRHNA, CDR2 SNTAGT, per germline. The CDR3 loop is CASSSPSQGAIGNTIYF. Here the CDR3 DNA reads TGTGCCAGCAGTTCCCCATCACAGGGGGCGATCGGAAACACCATATATTTT.

This clone was seen only a few times. The J gene is TRBJ1-3, the V gene TRBV5-1; D possibly corresponds to TRBD1 (6 bases). CDR3 length: 15 residues. The V and J ends lost 0 bases and 4 bases respectively, with 11 bases between them. CDR1 and CDR2 (germline): SGHRS, YFSETQ. DNA of the CDR3: TGCGCCAGCAGCTTGGTATCAGGGGACGGAAACACCATATATTTT. Translated, it gives CASSLVSGDGNTIYF. The variable domain in full, completed from reference TRBV5-1 and TRBJ1-3, reads KAGVTQTPRYLIKTRGQQVTLSCSPISGHRSVSWYQQTPGQGLQFLFEYFSETQRNKGNFPGRFSGRQFSNSRSEMNVSTLELGDSALYLCASSLVSGDGNTIYFGEGSWLTVV.

V is TRBV6-5 and J is TRBJ1-1; no clear D gene. This CDR3 has 13 residues. The ends were cut back, 6 bases at V and 0 bases at J, with 8 bases in the middle. Germline V CDR1 and CDR2: MNHEY, SVGAGI. In DNA form, the CDR3 reads TGTGCCAGCAGCCTAGTGGTGAACACTGAAGCTTTCTTT. Amino acids: CASSLVVNTEAFF.

This clone was seen just once. This chain joins TRBV2 and TRBJ2-3; a possible D gene is TRBD1 (8 bases). The length of the CDR3 is 13 residues. V was trimmed by 11 bases and J by 3 bases, leaving 15 bases between them. Germline CDR1 SNHLY, CDR2 FYNNEI. The CDR3 nucleotides read TGTGCCCGCGGACAGGGAGGGACAGATACGCAGTATTTT. It is translated as CARGQGGTDTQYF. The complete variable domain, with remaining parts taken from reference TRBV2 and TRBJ2-3, reads EPEVTQTPSHQVTQMGQEVILRCVPISNHLYFYWYRQILGQKVEFLVSFYNNEISEKSEIFDDQFSVERPDGSNFTLKIRSTKLEDSAMYFCARGQGGTDTQYFGPGTRLTVL.

This clone was found a few times. The CDR3 region has the DNA TGCGCCAGCAGCTTGGACACGAATCAGCCCCAGCATTTT. Translated: CASSLDTNQPQHF. The chain links TRBV5-1 to TRBJ1-5; no clear D. Trimming cost V 0 bases and J 4 bases, with 5 bases left between them. This CDR3 spans 13 amino acids. Germline V lookup: CDR1 SGHRS, CDR2 YFSETQ.

The chain employs TRBV27 and TRBJ2-2; D is unresolved. CDR3 length: 15 residues. Germline V gene data show CDR1 as MNHEY and CDR2 as SMNVEV (reference sequence). V gave up 3 bases and J gave up 0 bases, with 8 bases separating them. CDR3: CASSFQKSNTGELFF. The CDR3 nucleotides are TGTGCCAGCAGTTTCCAGAAGTCGAACACCGGGGAGCTGTTTTTT.

The chain has TRBV27 and TRBJ2-1; D is possibly TRBD2 (6 bases). In germline, CDR1 is MNHEY, CDR2 SMNVEV (reference sequence). This CDR3 region has 14 residues. V was cut by 8 bases and J by 3 bases, with 14 bases left in between. This CDR3 is CASSLGGHYNEQFF. In nucleotides, the CDR3 is TGTGCCAGCTCCCTGGGGGGTCACTACAATGAGCAGTTCTTC.

Concerning this clone: Other DNA sequences from this sample encode an identical CDR3 as well. V is TRBV18 and J is TRBJ1-6; TRBD1 agrees at 9 bases. The CDR3 extends over 15 amino acids. Looked up from germline, CDR1 is KGHSH and CDR2 is LQKENI. V lost 3 bases and J lost 7; bases outside the gene matches: 4. The DNA of the CDR3 is TGTGCCAGCTCACCCGGGGGACAGGGCAATTCACCCCTCCACTTT. Amino acid sequence: CASSPGGQGNSPLHF. Based on the CDR3 plus reference TRBV18 and TRBJ1-6, the full variable domain is NAGVMQNPRHLVRRRGQEARLRCSPMKGHSHVYWYRQLPEEGLKFMVYLQKENIIDESGMPKERFSAEFPKEGPSILRIQQVVRGDSAAYFCASSPGGQGNSPLHFGNGTRLTVT.

This clone has just one count. The chain joins TRBV7-2 to TRBJ2-1; 9 nucleotides match TRBD1. The CDR3 covers 16 residues. V trimming: 2 bases; J trimming: 6 bases; junction bases outside the gene matches: 8. CDR1 and CDR2 from the germline V gene are SGHTA and FQGNSA. The CDR3 nucleotides read TGTGCCAGCAGCTTAACTTCCGGGACAGGGTTCAATGAGCAGTTCTTC. This translates into CASSLTSGTGFNEQFF.

This chain connects TRBV7-9 to TRBJ1-2; tentative D call: TRBD1 (5 bases). Germline V CDR1 and CDR2: SEHNR, FQNEAQ (reference sequence). This CDR3 contains 15 residues. V lost 3 bases, J lost 4 bases, and 15 bases lay in between. The CDR3 spells CASSFSDNPIYGYTF. In nucleotides, the CDR3 is TGTGCCAGCAGCTTCTCGGACAATCCCATCTATGGCTACACCTTC.

The table lists this clone with a few counts. V and J are TRBV2 and TRBJ2-4, with D possibly matching TRBD2 (5 bases). The CDR3 length is 15 residues. V was pared by 3 bases and J by 1 base, with 10 bases between. In germline, CDR1 is SNHLY, CDR2 FYNNEI. CDR3 DNA sequence: TGTGCCAGCAGTGAGGAGGATGGGGCCAAAAACATTCAGTACTTC. This encodes CASSEEDGAKNIQYF. Full variable domain (missing parts from reference TRBV2 and TRBJ2-4): EPEVTQTPSHQVTQMGQEVILRCVPISNHLYFYWYRQILGQKVEFLVSFYNNEISEKSEIFDDQFSVERPDGSNFTLKIRSTKLEDSAMYFCASSEEDGAKNIQYFGAGTRLSVL.

The chain couples TRBV11-1 to TRBJ1-2; a possible D gene is TRBD1 (6 bases). V gave up 2 bases and J gave up 6 bases, with 10 bases separating them. This CDR3 has 13 amino acids. CDR1 is SGHAT, CDR2 FQDESV, per germline (reference sequence). CDR3 protein: CASSLQGIHGYTF. The CDR3 nucleotides read TGTGCCAGCAGCTTACAGGGGATCCATGGCTACACCTTC.